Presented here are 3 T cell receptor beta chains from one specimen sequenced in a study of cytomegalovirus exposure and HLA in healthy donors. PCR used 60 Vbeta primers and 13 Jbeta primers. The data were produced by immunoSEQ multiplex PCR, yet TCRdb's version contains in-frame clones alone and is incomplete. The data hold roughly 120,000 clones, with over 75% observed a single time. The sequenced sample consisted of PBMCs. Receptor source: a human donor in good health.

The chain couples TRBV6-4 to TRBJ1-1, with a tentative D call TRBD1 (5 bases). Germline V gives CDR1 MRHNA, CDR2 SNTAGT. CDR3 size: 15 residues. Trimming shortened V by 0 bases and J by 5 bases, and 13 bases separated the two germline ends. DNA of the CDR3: TGTGCCAGCAGTGACTCTGCAGGGAGGGAGACTGAAGCTTTCTTT. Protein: CASSDSAGRETEAFF.

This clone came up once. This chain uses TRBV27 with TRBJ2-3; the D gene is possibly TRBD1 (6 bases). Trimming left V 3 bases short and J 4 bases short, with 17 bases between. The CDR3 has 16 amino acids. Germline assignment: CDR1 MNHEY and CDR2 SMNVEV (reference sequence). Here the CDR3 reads CASSFSNTGLADTQYF. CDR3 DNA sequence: TGTGCCAGCAGTTTTTCAAACACAGGGTTGGCAGATACGCAGTATTTT.

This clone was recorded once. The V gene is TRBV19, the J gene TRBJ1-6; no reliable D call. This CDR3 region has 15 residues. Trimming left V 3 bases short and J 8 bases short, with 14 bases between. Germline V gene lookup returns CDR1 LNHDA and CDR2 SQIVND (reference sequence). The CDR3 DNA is TGTGCCAGTAGTATGCGGGGTGTTGGGTATTCACCCCTCCACTTT. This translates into CASSMRGVGYSPLHF. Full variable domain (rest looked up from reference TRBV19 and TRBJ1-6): DGGITQSPKYLFRKEGQNVTLSCEQNLNHDAMYWYRQDPGQGLRLIYYSQIVNDFQKGDIAEGYSVSREKKESFPLTVTSAQKNPTAFYLCASSMRGVGYSPLHFGNGTRLTVT.